Shown below are 23 T cell receptor beta chains from a single sample sequenced in a study of CD8+CD57+ T cells in acquired aplastic anemia. It was genomic DNA that served as the template for profiling TCR beta VDJ and CDR3. TCRdb passed the reads through MiXCR, listing each CDR3 protein once. Of approximately 180,000 distinct CDR3 sequences listed, approximately 48% are singletons. Sequenced patients had shown CD8+CD57+ cell expansion by flow cytometry. Sequenced input: sorted CD4+, CD8+, or CD8+CD57+ T cells (not recorded which) from PBMCs. Every receptor here comes from a human donor with aplastic anemia.

This clonotype has a count of ten or more. The V call is TRBV11-3, the J call TRBJ2-7; the match to TRBD1 covers 7 bases. V shed 5 bases, J shed 6 bases, and the junction held 10 bases outside the gene matches. The CDR3 runs 14 residues. CDR1 and CDR2 (germline): SGHNT, YENEEA. In DNA form, the CDR3 reads TGTGCCAGCAGCAACCGGGACAGAGGGGTCGAGCAGTACTTC. This gives the protein CASSNRDRGVEQYF. Looking up the rest from reference TRBV11-3 and TRBJ2-7 gives the full variable domain: EAGVVQSPRYKIIEKKQPVAFWCNPISGHNTLYWYLQNLGQGPELLIRYENEEAVDDSQLPKDRFSAERLKGVDSTLKIQPAELGDSAVYLCASSNRDRGVEQYFGPGTRLTVT.

This clonotype was observed a handful of times. The rearrangement joins TRBV28 to TRBJ2-1, with TRBD2 matching 12 bases. The CDR3 runs 15 residues. CDR1 is MDHEN and CDR2 is SYDVKM in the germline V gene. V shed 3 bases, J shed 7 bases, and the junction held 4 bases outside the gene matches. DNA of the CDR3: TGTGCCAGCAGTTTTCTGACTAGCGGGAGTAATGAGCAGTTCTTC. Translation gives CASSFLTSGSNEQFF.

This clonotype was recorded at least ten times. The gene calls are TRBV5-6 and TRBJ1-3; TRBD1 matches 10 bases. The length of the CDR3 is 17 residues. Germline loops: CDR1 SGHDT, CDR2 YYEEEE. J was trimmed by 4 bases and V by 4 bases; bases with no gene match: 11. This CDR3 reads CASSARIGDRGGNTIYF. CDR3 coding DNA: TGTGCCAGCAGCGCGAGAATCGGGGACAGGGGAGGAAACACCATATATTTT.

The J gene is TRBJ2-7, the V gene TRBV4-1; D uncertain. This CDR3 has 13 amino acids. Germline CDR1 and CDR2: MGHRA and YSYEKL. The V and J ends lost 1 base and 3 bases respectively, with 7 bases between them. The DNA of the CDR3 is TGCGCCAGCAGCCAAGTTCCGGTCTACGAGCAGTACTTC. Amino acids: CASSQVPVYEQYF.

This clonotype was recorded many times. The rearrangement joins TRBV29-1 to TRBJ2-1; D is possibly TRBD1 (5 bases). Germline CDR1 and CDR2: SQVTM and ANQGSEA. The CDR3 covers 12 residues. V was clipped by 5 bases and J by 7 bases, with 12 bases between them. The CDR3 DNA reads TGCAGCGTTTGGCAGGGCAGGAATGAGCAGTTCTTC. Protein: CSVWQGRNEQFF.

On this clonotype: Being one base from a much bigger clone, this may be a read error. As the CDR3 is not closed by the conserved phenylalanine or tryptophan, this likely results from a read error. The rearrangement links TRBV15 to TRBJ2-4, with D possibly being TRBD1 or TRBD2 (5 bases each). The CDR3 spans 14 residues. Per germline, CDR1 LNHNV and CDR2 YYDKDF (reference sequence). Trimming removed 2 bases at V and 8 bases at J, with 13 bases between. CDR3 coding DNA: TGTGCCACCAGCAGAACCGGGGCCCTAGACATTCAGTACTGC. Its protein product is CATSRTGALDIQYC.

This clonotype has only a few counts. The chain carries TRBV15 and TRBJ1-5; D is possibly TRBD1 (6 bases). V lost 3 bases and J 7 bases, leaving 13 bases between the germline ends. Germline lookup yields CDR1 LNHNV and CDR2 YYDKDF (reference sequence). The CDR3 has 14 amino acids. The CDR3: CATSSSVGGQPQHF. The CDR3 region has the DNA TGTGCCACCAGCAGTTCGGTAGGGGGGCAGCCCCAGCATTTT.

The table lists this clonotype with many counts. The chain combines TRBV6-5 with TRBJ1-5; 9 positions agree with TRBD1. After removal of 4 bases from V and 11 bases from J, the junction contained 15 bases not matched to a gene. There are 16 residues in the CDR3. Germline V lookup: CDR1 MNHEY, CDR2 SVGAGI. As DNA, the CDR3 is TGTGCCAGCAGTTCGGACAGGGGAACTACCTGGTCTTCCCAGCATTTT. Its translation: CASSSDRGTTWSSQHF.

This clonotype was seen many times. The gene calls are TRBV5-4 and TRBJ2-2; 7 nucleotides line up with TRBD2. Germline V gene lookup returns CDR1 SGHNT and CDR2 YYREEE (reference sequence). This CDR3 spans 15 amino acids. V dropped 4 bases and J dropped 6; count of bases not matched to a gene: 9. CDR3 DNA: TGTGCCAGCAGCCCAGGCGGGGGTACGGCCGGGGAGCTGTTTTTT. It yields the protein CASSPGGGTAGELFF.

In DNA, the CDR3 is TGTGCCAGTATGGATTCGCAGGGCGGGCATCAGCCCCAGCATTTT. Translation gives CASMDSQGGHQPQHF. The rearrangement joins TRBV19 to TRBJ1-5, with a weak D call TRBD1 (5 bases). Trimming left V 7 bases short and J 5 bases short, with 18 bases between. Germline V gene lookup returns CDR1 LNHDA and CDR2 SQIVND (reference sequence). CDR3 length equals 15 residues.

This clonotype was found many times. The chain combines TRBV11-2 with TRBJ2-1, with TRBD2 matching over 8 bases. The CDR3 runs to 16 residues. V was pared by 7 bases and J by 1 base, with 9 bases of the junction left unmatched. Germline CDR1 reads SGHAT; CDR2 reads FQNNGV. The CDR3 bases are TGTGCCAGCACTAGTAGCGGGGTCGGATCCTACAATGAGCAGTTCTTC. It translates to CASTSSGVGSYNEQFF.

This clonotype was seen ten or more times. In DNA form, the CDR3 reads TGTGCCAGCAAACTCCGGACAGGGTCGAACACCGGGGAGCTGTTTTTT. Its protein product is CASKLRTGSNTGELFF. The chain combines TRBV5-5 with TRBJ2-2, with TRBD1 identical over 8 bases. J gave up 0 bases and V 6 bases, and 7 bases lay outside the gene matches. This CDR3 region has 16 residues. Germline V lookup: CDR1 SGHKS, CDR2 YYEKEE (reference sequence).

The table lists this clonotype with a few counts. Just one base apart from a much larger clone, this may be a read error. This chain uses TRBV6-5 with TRBJ2-7; 8 bases agree with TRBD2. In germline, CDR1 is MNHEY, CDR2 SVGAGI. The CDR3 runs 16 residues. J gave up 5 bases and V 0 bases, and 9 bases lay outside the gene matches. CDR3: CASSYSKGPAGDEQYF. The DNA of the CDR3 is TGTGCCAGCAGTTACTCGAAGGGCCCAGCGGGAGACGAGCAGTACTTC.

V gene TRBV9 combines with J gene TRBJ1-1; no reliable D call. The germline V gene encodes CDR1 SGDLS and CDR2 YYNGEE. The CDR3 runs 11 residues. The germline V and J ends were trimmed by 0 bases and 7 bases, with 4 bases remaining between them. As DNA, the CDR3 is TGTGCCAGCAGCGTAGGGTATGAAGCTTTCTTT. This sequence encodes CASSVGYEAFF.

The chain couples TRBV24-1 to TRBJ2-1; D might be TRBD1 (6 bases). The CDR3 contains 15 residues. With 3 bases removed from V and 7 bases from J, the gap between germline ends came to 15 bases. Germline V gene lookup returns CDR1 KGHDR and CDR2 SFDVKD. DNA for the CDR3: TGTGCCACCAGTGATCAGACGGCAGGGGAAAATGAGCAGTTCTTC. Translating it yields CATSDQTAGENEQFF.

There are many counts of this clonotype. V and J are TRBV7-8 and TRBJ2-3; 10 positions match TRBD2. Germline trimming cut 9 bases from V and 2 bases from J; bases unmatched to any gene: 14. The CDR3 contains 17 residues. CDR1 SGHVS and CDR2 FQNEAQ come from the germline V gene. CDR3 nucleotide sequence: TGTGCCAGTGGTCTAGCGGGAGTAGCTTGGGACACAGATACGCAGTATTTT. Its translation is CASGLAGVAWDTDTQYF.

This clonotype was counted many times. The genes are TRBV5-1 and TRBJ2-1; TRBD2 is a possible D gene (5 bases). The CDR3 totals 16 residues. Germline-derived CDR1 and CDR2 are SGHRS and YFSETQ. V gave up 1 base and J gave up 9 bases, with 20 bases separating them. CDR3 sequence (DNA): TGCGCCAGCAGCTTGATTATGGACTCCCGTTGGGGTGAGCAGTTCTTC. Amino acid sequence: CASSLIMDSRWGEQFF.

At least ten counts were recorded for this clonotype. Compared with germline, one end of the junction differs, possibly owing to a read error. The genes are TRBV6-1 and TRBJ2-5; 7 bases line up with TRBD2. Germline lookup yields CDR1 MNHNS and CDR2 SASEGT. The CDR3 spans 13 residues. CDR3 DNA sequence: TGTGCCAGCAGCGAAGGACTAGGGGAGACCCAGTACTTC. Translating gives CASSEGLGETQYF.

With regard to this clonotype: A much bigger clone sits one base away, suggesting this may be a read error. This chain links TRBV19 with TRBJ1-2; 9 bases fit TRBD1. Trimming took 4 bases from V and 6 from J; bases not matched to a gene: 12. CDR1 and CDR2 (germline): LNHDA, SQIVND (reference sequence). The CDR3 totals 16 residues. The DNA of the CDR3 is TGTGCCAGTAGTAGGTTTCCGGACAGGGGATCTCATGGCTACACCTTC. This encodes CASSRFPDRGSHGYTF.

This chain connects TRBV20-1 to TRBJ2-5; TRBD2 might be the D (5 bases). V lost 3 bases, J lost 1 base, and 9 bases lay in between. The germline V gene has CDR1 DFQATT and CDR2 SNEGSKA (reference sequence). CDR3 size: 13 residues. CDR3 DNA sequence: TGCAGTGCTAGCGGAGGAGGCCAAGAGACCCAGTACTTC. Protein: CSASGGGQETQYF.

This clonotype was seen at least ten times. The CDR3 reads CAISEREGLREQYF. The CDR3 DNA follows: TGTGCCATCAGTGAGCGGGAGGGCCTTAGGGAGCAGTACTTC. The chain couples TRBV10-3 to TRBJ2-7; 8 bases match TRBD2. The CDR3 sequence is 14 residues long. V shed 2 bases and J 7 bases; nucleotides not matched to a gene: 7. Germline CDR1 reads ENHRY; CDR2 reads SYGVKD.

The genes are TRBV29-1 and TRBJ1-1; 7 bases align to TRBD1. V dropped 5 bases and J dropped 1; count of bases not matched to a gene: 1. There are 12 residues in the CDR3. Germline assignment: CDR1 SQVTM and CDR2 ANQGSEA. CDR3 DNA: TGCAGCGTTAGACAGGGGAACACTGAAGCTTTCTTT. This encodes CSVRQGNTEAFF. Together with reference TRBV29-1 and TRBJ1-1, the CDR3 gives the full variable domain: SAVISQKPSRDICQRGTSLTIQCQVDSQVTMMFWYRQQPGQSLTLIATANQGSEATYESGFVIDKFPISRPNLTFSTLTVSNMSPEDSSIYLCSVRQGNTEAFFGQGTRLTVV.

This clonotype was seen more than once but under ten times. V is TRBV24-1 and J is TRBJ1-3; D gene uncertain. Germline V gives CDR1 KGHDR, CDR2 SFDVKD. The CDR3 is 13 residues long. V was pared by 4 bases and J by 0 bases, with 3 bases between. DNA of the CDR3: TGTGCCACCAGTGAATCCTCTGGAAACACCATATATTTT. Translated, it gives CATSESSGNTIYF.